This T cell receptor (beta chain) was retrieved from a study of human T cells and chemical hapten exposure. For the study at large: Scalp application of diphenylcyclopropenone was performed weekly in patients across the entire approximately 24-week study. Study-wide points: Expanded TCRs grouped into significantly more large CDR3 similarity clusters than controls produced. No shift was seen in TCRs above 1 in 1000 frequency with DPC sensitization.

In regard to this clonotype: The antigen is unknown.

The V gene's germline CDR1 is DFQATT and CDR2 SNEGSKA (reference sequence). CDR3 size: 11 residues. V was trimmed by 3 bases and J by 6 bases, leaving 6 bases between them. Using its own MiXCR run on the RACE reads, TCRdb lists one record per CDR3 protein. Counted here are roughly 120,000 distinct CDR3 sequences, 12% occurring once; the ten biggest clones make up 1.4%. Time point specified: patch test 1, 2 weeks after DPC sensitization. The treatment: therapeutic diphenylcyclopropenone sensitization with weekly scalp DPC. Donors, patients with alopecia ranging from 18 to 70 years old and judged suitable for DPC, provided samples.

The chain combines TRBV20-1 with TRBJ2-1; possible D gene TRBD1, 5 bases. This TCR derives from a woman aged 50 to 65 with alopecia areata. Some clones in this sample may be carry-over from other donors' samples. The input for sequencing was whole blood, taken in connection with sensitization to the hapten diphenylcyclopropenone (DPC). In DNA form, the CDR3 reads TGCAGTGCTAGGGGGCCCAATGAGCAGTTCTTC. Translation: CSARGPNEQFF.